Listed below are T cell receptor beta chains from one sample, sequenced in a study of shared T cell receptors in the human thymus. Repertoires were generated with immunoSEQ multiplex PCR, while TCRdb's copy carries only in-frame clones and drops some. The repertoire holds 500,000 to 750,000 clones, with over 75% as singletons. The same sample was also used in a study of human thymus T cells.

The sample consisted of thymocytes. All receptors derive from a boy younger than two with a congenital heart defect. Each CDR3 is given with its conserved first and last residue. The order of the fields is J gene, V gene, D gene, clone size, CDR3 DNA, CDR3 protein. D genes are given only for firm matches. Expanded clones are given a class, and other clones once, few, many or no size at all.

>TRBJ2-1|TRBV4-1|TRBD2|-
TGCGCCAGCAGCCAACTAGCGGGAGTGTCCAATGAGCAGTTCTTC
CASSQLAGVSNEQFF
>TRBJ2-7|TRBV18|-|-
TGTGCCAGCTCACCATCAGGGAGGGAGCAGTACTTC
CASSPSGREQYF
>TRBJ2-1|TRBV9|-|-
TGTGCCAGCAGCGCGAGCCGGGGAAACAATGAGCAGTTCTTC
CASSASRGNNEQFF
>TRBJ1-2|TRBV4-1|-|-
TGCGCCAGCAGCCAGGAGACGCTCGGCTATGGCTACACCTTC
CASSQETLGYGYTF
>TRBJ2-2|TRBV5-4|TRBD2|-
TGTGCCAGCAGCTTGGGACTAGCGGAGAACACCGGGGAGCTGTTTTTT
CASSLGLAENTGELFF
>TRBJ2-7|TRBV14|TRBD2|-
TGTGCCAGCAGCCAAGACCGCCCTACTAGCGTTGCCTACGAGCAGTACTTC
CASSQDRPTSVAYEQYF
>TRBJ2-2|TRBV10-1|TRBD2|-
TGCGCCCCCCGTAGTGGTGAATGTGTGGCTAGCGGGAGAGGGGGGAACACCGGGGAGCTGTTTTTT
CAPRSGECVASGRGGNTGELFF
>TRBJ2-1|TRBV4-1|TRBD2|-
TGCGCCAGCAGCCAAGATCGGACTAGCGGGATCTACAATGAGCAGTTCTTC
CASSQDRTSGIYNEQFF
>TRBJ1-3|TRBV25-1|-|-
TGTGCCAGCAGTGGAGAGGGAGTGCGAGGAAACACCATATATTTT
CASSGEGVRGNTIYF
>TRBJ2-1|TRBV19|TRBD2|few
TGTGCCAGTTCCCCCCTAGCGGGAGTATCGGATGAGCAGTTCTTC
CASSPLAGVSDEQFF
>TRBJ1-5|TRBV6-1|TRBD1|-
TGTGCCAGCAGTGAATCTTTGGTATCTAGAGTGAGGGGGCTTGAACAGCCCCAGCATTTT
CASSESLVSRVRGLEQPQHF
>TRBJ2-7|TRBV27|-|-
TGTGCCAGCAGTCCACCCTCCCGAGGGGGGGGCGGCGAGCAGTACTTC
CASSPPSRGGGGEQYF
>TRBJ2-7|TRBV25-1|TRBD2|-
TGTGCCAGCAGTGACCACCCTGGGACTAGCGGGAGGGCCTACGAGCAGTACTTC
CASSDHPGTSGRAYEQYF
>TRBJ2-7|TRBV30|-|-
TGTGCCTGGAGTGTACGTGAACTCACCCACGAGCAGTACTTC
CAWSVRELTHEQYF
>TRBJ2-1|TRBV14|TRBD2|-
TGTGCCAGCAGCCCGGGATCCAGGGCTAGCGGGAGCACTGAGCAGTTCTTC
CASSPGSRASGSTEQFF
>TRBJ2-7|TRBV6-5|TRBD2|-
TGTGCCAGCAGCCGCGGGGGAGGGTGGGGCGAGCAGTACTTC
CASSRGGGWGEQYF
>TRBJ2-7|TRBV15|TRBD2|-
TGTGCCACCAGCAGAGATCTCGACCAGGGAGGGGACGAGCAGTACTTC
CATSRDLDQGGDEQYF
>TRBJ2-1|TRBV2|-|-
TGTGCCAGCAATGGGATCGGGGCTGCGGGAGAGCAGTTCTTC
CASNGIGAAGEQFF
>TRBJ2-5|TRBV5-8|TRBD2|few
TGTGCCAGCAGCGCAACAACTAGCGGGAGCGCTCAAGAGACCCAGTACTTC
CASSATTSGSAQETQYF
>TRBJ2-7|TRBV5-1|TRBD1|-
TGCGCCAGCAGTCCGAAGGACAGGAACCCCTCCTACGAGCAGTACTTC
CASSPKDRNPSYEQYF
>TRBJ1-1|TRBV6-5|-|-
TGTGCCAGCTCCGACGGTGAGGACACTGAAGCTTTCTTT
CASSDGEDTEAFF
>TRBJ2-1|TRBV4-1|-|-
TGCGCCAGCGCACTCCCCCCTAGCGAAGTTGTAAATGAGCAGTTCTTC
CASALPPSEVVNEQFF
>TRBJ1-2|TRBV5-6|-|-
TGTGCCAGCAGCTTCCGGGGGTTAGGCTACACCTTC
CASSFRGLGYTF
>TRBJ2-7|TRBV6-1|TRBD2|-
TGTGCCAGCACCCCGGGAGGGCGGACGACCTACGAGCAGTACTTC
CASTPGGRTTYEQYF
>TRBJ1-2|TRBV9|-|-
TGTGCCAGCAGCGTAGATCCGGCAGGGTCGGAAAACTATGGCTACACCTTC
CASSVDPAGSENYGYTF
>TRBJ2-3|TRBV6-6|-|-
TGTGCCAGCACCTTCGATACGCAGTATTTT
CASTFDTQYF
>TRBJ2-2|TRBV5-4|-|few
TGTGCCAGCAGCTCACCGGGAGCCCCCGGGGAGCTGTTTTTT
CASSSPGAPGELFF
>TRBJ2-7|TRBV5-1|TRBD1|-
TGCGCCAGCAGCTGGCAGGTGGTGGACAGGGGTCGTACTGGGCAGTACTTC
CASSWQVVDRGRTGQYF
>TRBJ1-5|TRBV4-2|-|-
TGTGCCAGCAGCCAAGATACCTGGACACCACTTAGCAATCAGCCCCAGCATTTT
CASSQDTWTPLSNQPQHF
>TRBJ1-1|TRBV7-8|TRBD1|-
TGTGCCAGCAGCCTCGGGACAGGGAACACTGAAGCTTTCTTT
CASSLGTGNTEAFF
>TRBJ1-2|TRBV6-4|-|-
TGTGCCAGCAGTGACTCTCAGGGGATTAATAGCTATGGCTACACCTTC
CASSDSQGINSYGYTF
>TRBJ2-5|TRBV29-1|-|-
TGCAGCGTTGAACCCACGGGGTTGCAGACCCAGTACTTC
CSVEPTGLQTQYF
>TRBJ2-1|TRBV6-1|-|-
TGTGCCAGCAGTGGGCTAGCCGGGAATGAGCAGTTCTTC
CASSGLAGNEQFF
>TRBJ1-5|TRBV4-2|-|-
TGTGCCAGCAGCCCAATACTCCCCGGCGGGGGGGGCAATCAGCCCCAGCATTTT
CASSPILPGGGGNQPQHF
>TRBJ1-5|TRBV2|-|-
TGTGCCAGCAGGCATTCAGGGAATAGCAATCAGCCCCAGCATTTT
CASRHSGNSNQPQHF
>TRBJ2-5|TRBV20-1|TRBD2|-
TGCAGTGCTAAAAGACTAGCGGCGAAGTACTTC
CSAKRLAAKYF
>TRBJ2-1|TRBV7-3|TRBD2|-
TGTGCCAGCAGCCCCGGGACTAGGCAAGACAATGAGCAGTTCTTC
CASSPGTRQDNEQFF
>TRBJ1-1|TRBV7-2|-|-
TGTGCCAGCAGGGAGGTGGGTTGGGCCCCTGAAGCTTTCTTT
CASREVGWAPEAFF
>TRBJ2-2|TRBV18|-|-
TGTGCCAGCTCACCAGTGGGCGCCGGGGAGCTGTTTTTT
CASSPVGAGELFF
>TRBJ1-2|TRBV19|-|-
TGTGCCAGTAACGTCGAGCGGCGGGACTATGGCTACACCTTC
CASNVERRDYGYTF
>TRBJ2-5|TRBV4-2|-|once
TGTGCCAGCAGCCTATCTAGGAGGGGAGAGACCCAGTACTTC
CASSLSRRGETQYF
>TRBJ2-7|TRBV27|-|-
TGTGCCAGCGCCCCTGAGGCTAGCCCCCTCTACGAGCAGTACTTC
CASAPEASPLYEQYF
>TRBJ1-2|TRBV10-2|TRBD1|-
TGCGCCACCTGGGACAGGGAGAAAACTGGGAGGACCTATGGCTACACCTTC
CATWDREKTGRTYGYTF
>TRBJ2-1|TRBV4-2|-|-
TGTGCCAGCAGCCAAGACACTAGGAATGAGCAGTTCTTC
CASSQDTRNEQFF
>TRBJ1-3|TRBV28|-|-
TGTGCCAGCAAGTGGAAATACGGGGGGGACCTTGAGGAAACACTCTCTGGAAACACCATATATTTT
CASKWKYGGDLEETLSGNTIYF
>TRBJ1-2|TRBV6-1|-|-
TGTGCCAGCAGCGAGCAATCGTTATATGGCTACACCTTC
CASSEQSLYGYTF
>TRBJ2-7|TRBV11-3|-|-
TGTGCCAGCAGCCCCTCCGGGATAGCAGTCTACGAGCAGTACTTC
CASSPSGIAVYEQYF
>TRBJ2-7|TRBV7-8|TRBD2|-
TGTGCCAGCAGCTTAGCGCGGATTAGCGGGAGCCACGAGCAGTACTTC
CASSLARISGSHEQYF
>TRBJ2-5|TRBV7-2|-|-
TGTGCCAGCAGCTTTGTCGGCAGGGCCCTTAGGGATCAAGAGACCCAGTACTTC
CASSFVGRALRDQETQYF
>TRBJ2-5|TRBV4-3|TRBD2|-
TGCGCCAGCAGCCAAGATTCCAGCGGGAGGGCCAAACCCCAAGAGACCCAGTACTTC
CASSQDSSGRAKPQETQYF
>TRBJ2-5|TRBV11-1|TRBD2|-
TGTGCCAGCAGCTTTCAGTCTGGGCGGGAGGGCCGGGAGACCCAGTACTTC
CASSFQSGREGRETQYF